Sequencing of this T cell receptor (beta chain) was carried out in a study of cytomegalovirus exposure and HLA in healthy donors. Broader study findings: On later analysis, the bulk of CMV-associated TCR beta chains appeared to be HLA-restricted.

The V segment lost 4 bases and the J segment 5 bases; nucleotides outside the gene matches: 5. CDR1 SGHRS and CDR2 YFSETQ come from the germline V gene. The CDR3 length is 13 residues. A word on this clone: The antigen is undetermined.

Amplification used 60 Vbeta primers and 13 Jbeta primers. The table came from immunoSEQ multiplex PCR; TCRdb's copy has only in-frame clones and leaves some out. This table has 200,000 to 250,000 clones, roughly 83% appearing once. The sequencing sample was made of PBMCs. The receptor's source is a boy aged 2 to 10 in good health and CMV-seronegative. This chain joins TRBV5-1 and TRBJ2-7; 8 nucleotides agree with TRBD2. The CDR3 protein is CASSGGGLDEQYF. The DNA for the CDR3 is TGCGCCAGCAGCGGCGGGGGGCTGGACGAGCAGTACTTC.